This passage covers 32 T cell receptor beta chains from one sample sequenced in a study of T cell changes during pregnancy in multiple sclerosis. Assay used: immunoSEQ multiplex PCR; TCRdb lists only in-frame clones, some missing. Among some 70,000 clones listed, over 75% were seen once. The sequencing here drew on CD4+ T cells from peripheral blood mononuclear cells, taken in the third trimester of pregnancy. The receptors were gathered from a female donor in good health, enrolled as a control in a pregnancy study.

Here the CDR3 DNA reads TGCGCCAGCAGCCAAGGGCTTAACCTCGCAGATACGCAGTATTTT. This translates into CASSQGLNLADTQYF. This chain uses TRBV4-1 with TRBJ2-3; the D is unclear. V shed 1 base and J shed 4 bases, with 12 bases lying between them. There are 15 residues in the CDR3. Germline-derived CDR1 and CDR2 are MGHRA and YSYEKL.

In its sample, this clone was seen once. The junction departs from germline at one end; a sequencing error may be responsible. The chain links TRBV6-1 to TRBJ2-1; tentative D call: TRBD2 (6 bases). The CDR3 totals 11 residues. CDR1 and CDR2 from the germline V gene are MNHNS and SASEGT. CDR3 amino acids: CASSETSQALF. DNA for the CDR3: TGTGCCAGCAGTGAAACTAGCCAGGCGCTCTTC.

The chain uses TRBV5-6 and TRBJ1-2; D remains ambiguous. V was trimmed by 4 bases and J by 12 bases, leaving 13 bases between them. The V gene's germline CDR1 is SGHDT and CDR2 YYEEEE. This CDR3 comprises 11 residues. CDR3 sequence (DNA): TGTGCCAGCAGCATACCGGGGTCGCACACCTTC. It is translated as CASSIPGSHTF.

The gene calls are TRBV19 and TRBJ1-2; D remains unclear. Germline CDR1 reads LNHDA; CDR2 reads SQIVND (reference sequence). Trimming took off 2 bases at V and 3 bases at J, with 10 bases between the two ends. The CDR3 loop spans 14 amino acids. The CDR3 protein is CASSITGIDYGYTF. The DNA for the CDR3 is TGTGCCAGTAGTATAACCGGGATCGACTATGGCTACACCTTC.

The chain recombines TRBV23-1 with TRBJ1-5, with TRBD1 as a possible D gene (6 bases). TRBV23-1 is noted as an ORF with a role that remains uncertain. Trimming removed 11 bases at V and 5 bases at J, with 19 bases between. CDR3 length: 14 residues. This chain's CDR3 is CADKRKGEHQPQHF. For the CDR3, the DNA is TGCGCCGACAAGAGGAAGGGGGAGCATCAGCCCCAGCATTTT.

Concerning this clone: The same CDR3 can be traced to other DNA sequences in this sample. The chain has TRBV6-5 and TRBJ2-7; TRBD1 aligns across 7 bases. Germline-derived CDR1 and CDR2 are MNHEY and SVGAGI. The CDR3 covers 14 residues. V trimming: 5 bases; J trimming: 5 bases; junction bases outside the gene matches: 9. The CDR3 reads CASSPTTGKNEQYF. The CDR3 coding sequence is TGTGCCAGCAGTCCGACGACAGGGAAGAACGAGCAGTACTTC.

The chain couples TRBV2 to TRBJ1-5; D is possibly TRBD1 (5 bases). Germline V gene data show CDR1 as SNHLY and CDR2 as FYNNEI. The CDR3 runs to 13 residues. V was pared by 6 bases and J by 3 bases, with 9 bases between. CDR3 residues: CASSREANQPQHF. The CDR3 DNA sequence: TGTGCCAGCAGCAGGGAAGCCAATCAGCCCCAGCATTTT.

The genes are TRBV5-6 and TRBJ2-7; TRBD1 aligns across 7 bases. The germline V gene encodes CDR1 SGHDT and CDR2 YYEEEE. The CDR3 consists of 13 residues. V gave up 7 bases and J gave up 3 bases; unmatched junction bases: 7. The CDR3 DNA reads TGTGCCAGCGGCGAGGGGACAGTCTACGAGCAGTACTTC. It specifies CASGEGTVYEQYF. The variable domain in full, with the rest retrieved from reference TRBV5-6 and TRBJ2-7, is DAGVTQSPTHLIKTRGQQVTLRCSPKSGHDTVSWYQQALGQGPQFIFQYYEEEERQRGNFPDRFSGHQFPNYSSELNVNALLLGDSALYLCASGEGTVYEQYFGPGTRLTVT.

V and J are TRBV30 and TRBJ2-7, with D perhaps matching TRBD1 (6 bases). Germline CDR1 is GTSNPN and CDR2 is SVGIG (reference sequence). CDR3 size: 13 residues. V was trimmed by 0 bases and J by 7 bases, leaving 13 bases between them. This CDR3 is CAWSVRRGTEQYF. The DNA of the CDR3 is TGTGCCTGGAGTGTACGCAGGGGCACGGAGCAGTACTTC.

The chain carries TRBV19 and TRBJ1-1, with 12 bases fitting TRBD1. The V segment lost 6 bases and the J segment 0 bases; nucleotides outside the gene matches: 11. There are 18 residues in the CDR3. Germline loops: CDR1 LNHDA, CDR2 SQIVND (reference sequence). The CDR3 nucleotides are TGTGCCAGTAGCCCCGGGACAGGGGGCCCCTTGATGAACACTGAAGCTTTCTTT. It is translated as CASSPGTGGPLMNTEAFF.

This chain uses TRBV5-4 with TRBJ1-1; D gene ambiguous. CDR3 size: 14 residues. Germline loops: CDR1 SGHNT, CDR2 YYREEE (reference sequence). With 3 bases removed from V and 1 base from J, the gap between germline ends came to 10 bases. CDR3 nucleotide sequence: TGTGCCAGCAGCTCATTCGGGAGGAACACTGAAGCTTTCTTT. Translated: CASSSFGRNTEAFF.

The rearrangement uses TRBV5-1 and TRBJ1-2, with TRBD1 matching over 8 bases. J was trimmed by 4 bases and V by 4 bases; bases with no gene match: 12. Per the germline V gene, CDR1 is SGHRS and CDR2 is YFSETQ. This CDR3 comprises 16 residues. This chain's CDR3 is CASSPEPQGAGYGYTF. Written as DNA, the CDR3 is TGCGCCAGCAGCCCCGAGCCCCAGGGGGCCGGCTATGGCTACACCTTC.

This clone was counted a single time. The junction departs from germline at one end; a sequencing error may be responsible. The V and J genes are TRBV7-7 and TRBJ2-5; perhaps TRBD2 as D (7 bases). This CDR3 region has 15 residues. The germline V gene encodes CDR1 SSHAT and CDR2 FNYEAQ (reference sequence). DNA for the CDR3: TGTGCTAGCAGCCCGGCGGGGGCGGGGTCAGAGACCCAGTACTTC. Its protein product is CASSPAGAGSETQYF.

This chain uses TRBV5-6 with TRBJ1-2, with D possibly being TRBD1 (5 bases). CDR1 is SGHDT and CDR2 is YYEEEE in the germline V gene. V shed 0 bases and J shed 5 bases, with 14 bases lying between them. The CDR3 totals 15 residues. The CDR3 bases are TGTGCCAGCAGCTTGGTTACGGGGGGAATTTATGGCTACACCTTC. Amino acid sequence: CASSLVTGGIYGYTF. Supplemented by reference TRBV5-6 and TRBJ1-2, the full variable domain reads DAGVTQSPTHLIKTRGQQVTLRCSPKSGHDTVSWYQQALGQGPQFIFQYYEEEERQRGNFPDRFSGHQFPNYSSELNVNALLLGDSALYLCASSLVTGGIYGYTFGSGTRLTVV.

The rearrangement links TRBV5-1 to TRBJ2-7; 12 nucleotides line up with TRBD2. The CDR3 sequence is 17 residues long. The germline CDR1 and CDR2 sequences are SGHRS and YFSETQ. The V and J ends lost 4 bases and 4 bases, in that order; junction bases with no gene match: 12. The CDR3 loop reads CASSPGTSGPGLYEQYF. The CDR3 DNA is TGCGCCAGCAGCCCCGGGACTAGCGGGCCAGGGCTATACGAGCAGTACTTC.

The chain combines TRBV7-2 with TRBJ2-3; 8 nucleotides agree with TRBD1. The CDR3 is made up of 13 amino acids. Germline V lookup: CDR1 SGHTA, CDR2 FQGNSA. Trimming removed 4 bases from V and 6 bases from J; junction bases left unmatched: 3. The CDR3 sequence is CASSSTGADTQYF. CDR3 DNA: TGTGCCAGCAGCTCGACAGGGGCCGATACGCAGTATTTT.

The J gene is TRBJ1-6, the V gene TRBV25-1; 9 positions agree with TRBD1. Germline V gene sequence: CDR1 MGHDK, CDR2 SYGVNS. There are 13 residues in the CDR3. With V trimmed by 6 bases and J by 7 bases, 1 base remained unmatched. CDR3: CASSGQGNSPLHF. CDR3 sequence (DNA): TGTGCCAGCAGCGGACAGGGGAATTCACCCCTCCACTTT. Using reference TRBV25-1 and TRBJ1-6 for the parts outside the CDR3, the full variable domain is EADIYQTPRYLVIGTGKKITLECSQTMGHDKMYWYQQDPGMELHLIHYSYGVNSTEKGDLSSESTVSRIRTEHFPLTLESARPSHTSQYLCASSGQGNSPLHFGNGTRLTVT.

V gene TRBV14 combines with J gene TRBJ2-7; perhaps TRBD1 as D (5 bases). V was trimmed by 2 bases and J by 4 bases, leaving 12 bases between them. The CDR3 totals 14 residues. CDR1 is SGHDN, CDR2 FVKESK, per germline. CDR3 DNA: TGTGCCAGCAGCCAACAGGGTTTGGCGTACGAGCAGTACTTC. Its protein is CASSQQGLAYEQYF.

V is TRBV5-4 and J is TRBJ2-7, with TRBD1 matching over 8 bases. Looked up from germline, CDR1 is SGHNT and CDR2 is YYREEE (reference sequence). The trim removed 4 bases at V and 3 bases at J, leaving 3 bases unmatched. The CDR3 covers 13 residues. The CDR3 region has the DNA TGTGCCAGCAGCAGTACAGGGGGCTACGAGCAGTACTTC. As protein: CASSSTGGYEQYF. The full variable domain, its missing parts supplied by reference TRBV5-4 and TRBJ2-7, is ETGVTQSPTHLIKTRGQQVTLRCSSQSGHNTVSWYQQALGQGPQFIFQYYREEENGRGNFPPRFSGLQFPNYSSELNVNALELDDSALYLCASSSTGGYEQYFGPGTRLTVT.

This chain links TRBV6-5 with TRBJ1-2, with 7 bases lining up with TRBD1. The CDR3 has 13 residues. V dropped 4 bases and J dropped 8; count of bases not matched to a gene: 7. CDR1 is MNHEY, CDR2 SVGAGI, per germline. CDR3 residues: CASSLNRGWGYTF. The DNA of the CDR3 is TGTGCCAGCAGTTTGAACAGGGGTTGGGGCTACACCTTC.

The chain links TRBV18 to TRBJ2-5, with 7 bases lining up with TRBD1. This CDR3 comprises 15 residues. With 3 bases clipped from V and 0 bases from J, the junction kept 4 bases outside the gene matches. Germline V gene data show CDR1 as KGHSH and CDR2 as LQKENI. DNA for the CDR3: TGTGCCAGCTCACCCCCGGGACAGTACCAAGAGACCCAGTACTTC. It is translated as CASSPPGQYQETQYF.

This chain links TRBV5-1 with TRBJ2-2, with TRBD1 identical over 10 bases. The CDR3 length is 16 residues. Germline assignment: CDR1 SGHRS and CDR2 YFSETQ. Unmatched junction bases numbered 8, after V lost 4 bases and J lost 5 bases. As DNA, the CDR3 is TGCGCCAGCAGCCTCGCGAGGACAGGGGGAACCGGGGAGCTGTTTTTT. This gives the protein CASSLARTGGTGELFF.

The chain recombines TRBV30 with TRBJ1-2; 9 bases are a match to TRBD1. Germline CDR1 and CDR2: GTSNPN and SVGIG (reference sequence). The CDR3 sequence is 15 residues long. Trimming at V came to 0 bases and at J to 6 bases, leaving 8 bases not matched to a gene. CDR3 protein: CAWSVPGQGIDGYTF. CDR3 nucleotides: TGTGCCTGGAGTGTACCGGGACAGGGTATCGATGGCTACACCTTC.

The rearrangement links TRBV7-2 to TRBJ1-1, with TRBD1 as a possible D gene (5 bases). Germline V gene data show CDR1 as SGHTA and CDR2 as FQGNSA. The CDR3 is 14 amino acids. Deletions cut 5 bases from V and 5 bases from J, with 15 bases between. The CDR3 here is CASSRVGVRTEAFF. The CDR3 nucleotides are TGTGCCAGCAGCCGAGTAGGGGTAAGGACTGAAGCTTTCTTT.

The table lists this clone with a count of one. The rearrangement links TRBV4-3 to TRBJ2-2; D ambiguous. This CDR3 has 14 residues. V was pared by 0 bases and J by 4 bases, with 6 bases between. CDR1 and CDR2 from the germline V gene are LGHNA and YSLEER. In DNA form, the CDR3 reads TGCGCCAGCAGCCAAGACCATAGCACCGGGGAGCTGTTTTTT. Protein product: CASSQDHSTGELFF.

CDR3 protein: CASSPIQGAAGETQYF. In nucleotides, the CDR3 is TGTGCCAGCAGCCCGATACAGGGGGCGGCCGGCGAGACCCAGTACTTC. The rearrangement uses TRBV4-2 and TRBJ2-5; the match to TRBD1 covers 9 bases. Trimming took 4 bases from V and 5 from J; bases not matched to a gene: 11. This CDR3 region has 16 residues. Germline V gives CDR1 LGHNA, CDR2 YNFKEQ.

In its sample, this clone was seen a few times. This chain links TRBV19 with TRBJ1-5; 7 bases match TRBD1. The CDR3 is 14 amino acids. J was trimmed by 6 bases and V by 6 bases; bases with no gene match: 8. Germline CDR1 LNHDA, CDR2 SQIVND (reference sequence). The CDR3 loop reads CASSPDRVGQPQHF. The CDR3 DNA sequence: TGTGCCAGTAGCCCTGACAGGGTGGGTCAGCCCCAGCATTTT. Full variable domain (remainder filled in from reference TRBV19 and TRBJ1-5): DGGITQSPKYLFRKEGQNVTLSCEQNLNHDAMYWYRQDPGQGLRLIYYSQIVNDFQKGDIAEGYSVSREKKESFPLTVTSAQKNPTAFYLCASSPDRVGQPQHFGDGTRLSIL.

The rearrangement links TRBV7-3 to TRBJ2-3; no clear D. With 5 bases removed from V and 5 bases from J, the gap between germline ends came to 11 bases. The CDR3 extends over 13 amino acids. CDR1 is SGHTA, CDR2 FQGTGA, per germline. CDR3 coding DNA: TGTGCCAGCAGCCTCCTCCCGGGAGATACGCAGTATTTT. Translation: CASSLLPGDTQYF.

The chain uses TRBV6-6 and TRBJ2-7; 12 nucleotides line up with TRBD2. With 6 bases clipped from V and 5 bases from J, the junction kept 5 bases outside the gene matches. Germline V gives CDR1 MNHNY, CDR2 SVGAGI (reference sequence). CDR3 size: 14 residues. The CDR3: CASRTSGGVHEQYF. The CDR3, as DNA: TGTGCCAGCAGGACTAGCGGGGGTGTCCACGAGCAGTACTTC.

The chain is built from TRBV29-1 and TRBJ2-7; TRBD1 is a possible D gene (6 bases). The length of the CDR3 is 11 residues. V lost 7 bases and J 5 bases, leaving 12 bases between the germline ends. The germline V gene encodes CDR1 SQVTM and CDR2 ANQGSEA. CDR3 loop: CSGRQADEQYF. In DNA, the CDR3 is TGCAGCGGGAGACAGGCCGACGAGCAGTACTTC.

The chain is built from TRBV5-6 and TRBJ2-7, with D possibly being TRBD2 (6 bases). Germline V gives CDR1 SGHDT, CDR2 YYEEEE. The ends were cut back, 2 bases at V and 5 bases at J, with 8 bases in the middle. The CDR3 runs 12 residues. Here the CDR3 DNA reads TGTGCCAGCAGCTTCTGGGGGGACGAGCAGTACTTC. Protein: CASSFWGDEQYF.

This clone was seen a single time. This chain's CDR3 is CASSLQQGRGQYF. DNA of the CDR3: TGTGCCAGCAGCTTACAACAGGGAAGAGGGCAGTATTTT. The rearrangement links TRBV7-3 to TRBJ2-3, with D maybe TRBD1 (6 bases). V lost 2 bases to trimming and J lost 11 bases, with 14 bases between them. Germline assignment: CDR1 SGHTA and CDR2 FQGTGA. The CDR3 sequence is 13 residues long.